The 18 T cell receptor beta chains below come from one sample, sequenced in a study of neurological immune-mediated disorders. From the 5' RACE reads, TCRdb called clonotypes with MiXCR, one entry per CDR3 protein. The sample includes 55,000 to 70,000 distinct CDR3 sequences, around 3.9% of them seen just once. Sequences were obtained from PBMCs. Receptors were obtained from a man younger than 45 with multiple sclerosis.

This clonotype showed up many times. The V call is TRBV14, the J call TRBJ2-5; D remains unclear. V lost 3 bases to trimming and J lost 4 bases, with 12 bases between them. Germline V CDR1 and CDR2: SGHDN, FVKESK. The CDR3 totals 14 residues. The CDR3 bases are TGTGCCAGCAGCCATCTTAGCTTTGGAGAGACCCAGTACTTC. Translated, it gives CASSHLSFGETQYF.

This clonotype was counted many times. The chain is built from TRBV7-2 and TRBJ1-4, with TRBD1 as a possible D gene (5 bases). CDR3 length: 16 amino acids. V shed 7 bases and J shed 6 bases, with 21 bases lying between them. Germline V gene data show CDR1 as SGHTA and CDR2 as FQGNSA. The CDR3 nucleotides read TGTGCCAGCACCGACCCTTCGGGGGAGGACTATGAAAAACTGTTTTTT. Translation: CASTDPSGEDYEKLFF.

This clonotype was recorded many times. The genes are TRBV5-1 and TRBJ2-3, with 9 nucleotides matching TRBD2. In germline, CDR1 is SGHRS, CDR2 YFSETQ. CDR3 size: 15 residues. With 4 bases clipped from V and 4 bases from J, the junction kept 7 bases outside the gene matches. CDR3 coding DNA: TGCGCCAGCAGCGCGGGACTAGCTAGGTCAGATACGCAGTATTTT. Translating gives CASSAGLARSDTQYF.

About this clonotype: Given a much more abundant clone one base away, this may be a read error. The chain is built from TRBV5-1 and TRBJ1-4; D unclear. V lost 5 bases to trimming and J lost 8 bases, with 13 bases between them. Germline V gene data show CDR1 as SGHRS and CDR2 as YFSETQ. The CDR3 is made up of 13 amino acids. The CDR3 spells CASRKFTTEKLFF. The CDR3 DNA follows: TGCGCCAGCAGAAAATTCACTACCGAAAAACTGTTTTTT.

In its sample, this clonotype was seen many times. This CDR3 reads CASSPPGQGIQETQYF. CDR3 nucleotides: TGTGCCAGCTCACCACCCGGACAGGGAATCCAAGAGACCCAGTACTTC. The J gene is TRBJ2-5, the V gene TRBV18, with 8 bases fitting TRBD1. The CDR3 has 16 residues. The junction had 4 bases not matched to a gene; V was cut back by 0 bases and J by 1 base. Germline V CDR1 and CDR2: KGHSH, LQKENI.

This clonotype was recorded many times. V and J are TRBV5-1 and TRBJ2-2, with a weak D call TRBD1 (6 bases). Germline values: CDR1 SGHRS, CDR2 YFSETQ. CDR3 length: 15 amino acids. V was clipped by 1 base and J by 6 bases, with 13 bases between them. The CDR3 bases are TGCGCCAGCAGCTTGCCTCAGGGGTTGGCCGGGGAGCTGTTTTTT. Residues: CASSLPQGLAGELFF.

This clonotype was seen ten or more times. V usage is TRBV29-1 and J usage is TRBJ1-2; unclear D gene. The germline V gene encodes CDR1 SQVTM and CDR2 ANQGSEA. Between the trimmed V and J ends, which lost 4 bases and 0 bases, there was a span of 9 bases. CDR3 length: 13 amino acids. In DNA form, the CDR3 reads TGCAGCGTTGGAGCTGGGGCTAACTATGGCTACACCTTC. This translates into CSVGAGANYGYTF. The full variable domain, completed using reference TRBV29-1 and TRBJ1-2, is SAVISQKPSRDICQRGTSLTIQCQVDSQVTMMFWYRQQPGQSLTLIATANQGSEATYESGFVIDKFPISRPNLTFSTLTVSNMSPEDSSIYLCSVGAGANYGYTFGSGTRLTVV.

The rearrangement links TRBV4-1 to TRBJ2-2, with D perhaps matching TRBD2 (7 bases). V was cut by 4 bases and J by 3 bases, with 18 bases left in between. This CDR3 is built from 17 residues. Germline CDR1 and CDR2: MGHRA and YSYEKL. CDR3 amino acids: CASSPIAAGAYTGELFF. The CDR3 DNA follows: TGCGCCAGCAGCCCGATAGCGGCGGGGGCCTACACCGGGGAGCTGTTTTTT.

This clonotype has ten or more counts. The V gene is TRBV20-1, the J gene TRBJ2-3, with 10 nucleotides matching TRBD1. CDR1 and CDR2 (germline): DFQATT, SNEGSKA (reference sequence). The CDR3 has 12 residues. V lost 6 bases and J lost 4; bases outside the gene matches: 1. CDR3 DNA: TGCAGTGCCGGACAGGGGGCAGATACGCAGTATTTT. The encoded protein is CSAGQGADTQYF.

This clonotype was observed many times. V is TRBV27 and J is TRBJ2-7; the D gene is possibly TRBD2 (6 bases). Per the germline V gene, CDR1 is MNHEY and CDR2 is SMNVEV (reference sequence). Trimming took off 6 bases at V and 2 bases at J, with 17 bases between the two ends. This CDR3 has 15 residues. The CDR3: CASSSSPGLTYEQYF. In nucleotides, the CDR3 is TGTGCCAGCAGCTCCTCCCCGGGACTCACCTACGAGCAGTACTTC.

This clonotype was picked up a small number of times. A much bigger clone sits one base away, suggesting this may be a read error. The CDR3 does not end in the conserved phenylalanine or tryptophan, so this is likely a read error. The rearrangement joins TRBV3-1 to TRBJ2-5; D gene ambiguous. With 0 bases removed from V and 4 bases from J, the gap between germline ends came to 12 bases. Germline V lookup: CDR1 LGHDT, CDR2 YNNKEL (reference sequence). CDR3 length equals 15 residues. This CDR3 reads CASSQEVGFVETQYS. CDR3 DNA: TGTGCCAGCAGCCAAGAAGTGGGATTTGTAGAGACCCAGTACTCC.

This clonotype was found a few times. The gene calls are TRBV7-6 and TRBJ2-3; D tentatively fits TRBD1 or TRBD2 (5 bases each). Trimming shortened V by 4 bases and J by 4 bases, and 9 bases separated the two germline ends. The V gene's germline CDR1 is SGHVS and CDR2 FNYEAQ. The CDR3 spans 13 residues. For the CDR3, the DNA is TGTGCCAGCAGCTCCGGGGCCTCAGATACGCAGTATTTT. Translation: CASSSGASDTQYF.

This clonotype has a count of ten or more. V and J are TRBV20-1 and TRBJ1-1, with D hard to call. The CDR3 spans 13 residues. Germline loops: CDR1 DFQATT, CDR2 SNEGSKA (reference sequence). Trimming took off 1 base at V and 1 base at J, with 7 bases between the two ends. The CDR3 reads CSARGGGNTEAFF. CDR3 DNA: TGCAGTGCTAGAGGCGGAGGGAACACTGAAGCTTTCTTT.

This clonotype was picked up many times. V is TRBV11-2 and J is TRBJ2-5; 7 bases align to TRBD2. CDR1 and CDR2 (germline): SGHAT, FQNNGV. CDR3 size: 18 residues. V lost 0 bases, J lost 2 bases, and 12 bases stayed unmatched. Written as DNA, the CDR3 is TGTGCCAGCAGCTTAGATCGTATTGGGGCGGGGGAGCAAGAGACCCAGTACTTC. It translates to CASSLDRIGAGEQETQYF.

This clonotype was seen repeatedly, ten times or more. The chain links TRBV5-1 to TRBJ1-1; D call uncertain. CDR1 and CDR2 from the germline V gene are SGHRS and YFSETQ. Trimming shortened V by 7 bases and J by 3 bases, and 13 bases separated the two germline ends. This CDR3 is 13 amino acids long. CDR3 coding DNA: TGCGCCAGCTGGGCGGGTAAAGACACTGAAGCTTTCTTT. It yields the protein CASWAGKDTEAFF. Using reference TRBV5-1 and TRBJ1-1 for the parts outside the CDR3, the full variable domain is KAGVTQTPRYLIKTRGQQVTLSCSPISGHRSVSWYQQTPGQGLQFLFEYFSETQRNKGNFPGRFSGRQFSNSRSEMNVSTLELGDSALYLCASWAGKDTEAFFGQGTRLTVV.

This clonotype was counted many times. This chain connects TRBV20-1 to TRBJ1-6, with TRBD1 as a possible D gene (5 bases). V was pared by 3 bases and J by 7 bases, with 10 bases between. This CDR3 has 13 amino acids. Germline CDR1 and CDR2: DFQATT and SNEGSKA (reference sequence). CDR3 coding DNA: TGCAGTGCTAGTCCAGGGCTAAATTCACCCCTCCACTTT. Encoded protein: CSASPGLNSPLHF.

There are many counts of this clonotype. The chain joins TRBV29-1 to TRBJ2-2, with 7 bases aligning to TRBD1. J gave up 0 bases and V 8 bases, and 3 bases lay outside the gene matches. Germline V gives CDR1 SQVTM, CDR2 ANQGSEA. This CDR3 is built from 13 residues. CDR3 sequence reads: CSSGTANTGELFF. Written as DNA, the CDR3 is TGCAGCTCTGGGACAGCGAACACCGGGGAGCTGTTTTTT.

The rearrangement links TRBV5-1 to TRBJ2-4; TRBD1 matches at 11 bases. V shed 2 bases, J shed 9 bases, and the junction held 1 base outside the gene matches. Germline V gives CDR1 SGHRS, CDR2 YFSETQ. The length of the CDR3 is 13 residues. The CDR3 reads CASSFGQGAIQYF. CDR3 DNA: TGCGCCAGCAGCTTTGGACAGGGGGCCATTCAGTACTTC.